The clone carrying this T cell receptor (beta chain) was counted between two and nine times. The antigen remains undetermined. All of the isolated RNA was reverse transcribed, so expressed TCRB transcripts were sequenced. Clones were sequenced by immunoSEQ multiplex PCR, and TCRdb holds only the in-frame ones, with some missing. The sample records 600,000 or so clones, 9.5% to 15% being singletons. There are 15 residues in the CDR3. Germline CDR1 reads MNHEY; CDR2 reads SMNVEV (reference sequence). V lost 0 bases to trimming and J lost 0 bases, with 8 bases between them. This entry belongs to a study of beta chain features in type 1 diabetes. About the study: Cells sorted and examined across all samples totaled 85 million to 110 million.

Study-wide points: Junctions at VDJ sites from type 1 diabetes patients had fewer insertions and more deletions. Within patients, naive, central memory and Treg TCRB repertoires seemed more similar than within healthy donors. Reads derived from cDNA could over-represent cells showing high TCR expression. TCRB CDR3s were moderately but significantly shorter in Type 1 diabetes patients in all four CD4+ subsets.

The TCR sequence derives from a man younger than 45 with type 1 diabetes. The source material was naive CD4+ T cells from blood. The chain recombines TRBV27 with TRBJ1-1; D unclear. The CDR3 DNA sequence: TGTGCCAGCAGTTTATCGCCGGTTATGAACACTGAAGCTTTCTTT. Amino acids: CASSLSPVMNTEAFF.